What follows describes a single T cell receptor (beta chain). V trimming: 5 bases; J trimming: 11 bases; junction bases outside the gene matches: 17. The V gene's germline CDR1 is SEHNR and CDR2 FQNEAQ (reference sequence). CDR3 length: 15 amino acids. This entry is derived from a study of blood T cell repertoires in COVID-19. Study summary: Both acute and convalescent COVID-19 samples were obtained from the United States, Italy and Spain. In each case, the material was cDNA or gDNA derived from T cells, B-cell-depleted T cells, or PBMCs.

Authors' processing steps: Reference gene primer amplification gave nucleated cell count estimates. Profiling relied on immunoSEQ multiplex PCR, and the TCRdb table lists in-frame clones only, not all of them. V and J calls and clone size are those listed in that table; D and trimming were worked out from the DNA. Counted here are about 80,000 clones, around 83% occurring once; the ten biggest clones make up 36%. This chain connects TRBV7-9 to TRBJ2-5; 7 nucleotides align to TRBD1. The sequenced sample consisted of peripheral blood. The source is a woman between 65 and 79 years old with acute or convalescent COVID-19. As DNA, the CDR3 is TGTGCCAGCAGCGTCGGGACAGACCCCACCTCCGGGCAGTACTTC. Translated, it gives CASSVGTDPTSGQYF.